This passage covers 5 T cell receptor beta chains from one sample sequenced in a study of blood T cell repertoires in COVID-19. Sequenced by immunoSEQ multiplex PCR; TCRdb stores in-frame clones only, minus some. Of about 320,000 clones listed, more than 75% are singletons. Specimen: peripheral blood. The receptors shown here come from a woman aged 50 to 60 with acute or convalescent COVID-19.

The chain couples TRBV6-6 to TRBJ1-5; D is unresolved. Germline CDR1 MNHNY, CDR2 SVGAGI (reference sequence). The CDR3 covers 14 residues. Trimming shortened V by 7 bases and J by 5 bases, and 15 bases separated the two germline ends. The CDR3 is CASIPRGGYQPQHF. The CDR3 bases are TGTGCCAGCATTCCACGGGGAGGTTATCAGCCCCAGCATTTT.

This sequence joins TRBV5-1 and TRBJ1-1; D gene uncertain. Germline V gene sequence: CDR1 SGHRS, CDR2 YFSETQ. CDR3 length equals 15 residues. Trimming took off 2 bases at V and 4 bases at J, with 15 bases between the two ends. Here the CDR3 DNA reads TGCGCCAGCAGCTTTTTCGGGAGGTCGGGCACTGAAGCTTTCTTT. Translating gives CASSFFGRSGTEAFF.

The V gene is TRBV7-2, the J gene TRBJ1-5, with D maybe TRBD1 (5 bases). The germline gives CDR1 SGHTA, CDR2 FQGNSA. The CDR3 consists of 14 residues. V was trimmed by 5 bases and J by 4 bases, leaving 12 bases between them. DNA of the CDR3: TGTGCCAGCAGCCCGGACATGTGGAATCAGCCCCAGCATTTT. Translated, it gives CASSPDMWNQPQHF.

V gene TRBV28 combines with J gene TRBJ2-7; 9 bases map to TRBD1. V was clipped by 6 bases and J by 5 bases; unmatched bases: 5. This CDR3 is built from 13 residues. Looked up from germline, CDR1 is MDHEN and CDR2 is SYDVKM. CDR3 amino acids: CASRTGGGHEQYF. The CDR3 nucleotides are TGTGCCAGCAGGACAGGGGGTGGCCACGAGCAGTACTTC. The whole variable domain, filled in from reference TRBV28 and TRBJ2-7, reads DVKVTQSSRYLVKRTGEKVFLECVQDMDHENMFWYRQDPGLGLRLIYFSYDVKMKEKGDIPEGYSVSREKKERFSLILESASTNQTSMYLCASRTGGGHEQYFGPGTRLTVT.

V gene TRBV28 combines with J gene TRBJ2-3; 10 bases are a match to TRBD2. The CDR3 spans 16 residues. Per germline, CDR1 MDHEN and CDR2 SYDVKM. The V and J ends lost 8 bases and 3 bases, in that order; junction bases with no gene match: 11. The CDR3 nucleotides are TGTGCCAGCCTGGGACCCCGGACTAGCGGAACAGATACGCAGTATTTT. Its protein product is CASLGPRTSGTDTQYF.